The clone carrying this TCR beta chain has only a few counts. These data come from a study of T-cell memory formation after mild COVID-19. TCRdb reprocessed the 5' RACE reads via MiXCR and lists one record per CDR3 protein. This repertoire shows around 440,000 distinct CDR3 sequences, roughly 18% found once; its top ten account for 9% to 15%. The CDR3 loop spans 15 amino acids. V lost 5 bases and J lost 3, with 17 bases in between. Germline V gene sequence: CDR1 SEHNR, CDR2 FQNEAQ (reference sequence). The genes are TRBV7-9 and TRBJ2-7; D is tentatively TRBD1 or TRBD2 (5 bases each). The clonotype originates from an adult woman who had mild COVID-19 (a few samples of this study predate the infection). Cell type and time point are not known. The material sequenced was PBMCs or a T cell subset sorted from them (not recorded which). As DNA, the CDR3 is TGTGCCAGCAGCCTCGGGACGGGATATCTCTACGAGCAGTACTTC. As protein: CASSLGTGYLYEQYF.